The 10 T cell receptor beta chains given below trace back to one sample, sequenced in a study of shared clonotypes between healthy human individuals (dated by TCRdb to 2020 to 2021). CD8 naive samples were CD45RO-negative cells positively selected for CCR7, giving a CD45RA+CCR7+ population that excluded TemRA cells. The method behind the library was the immunoSEQ multiplex PCR assay. The table was pulled from immuneACCESS by TCRdb, which kept in-frame rearrangements only. Such tables lose some clones; where checked, under half of the loss comes from unresolved V genes, and the rest has no known cause. The table for this sample lists 800,000 to 950,000 clones; 95% to 97% of them were counted only once. The top ten hold under 0.3% of the sample. Input material: naive CD8+ T cells sorted from blood. The sample's cell subset or site label is to be understood as: CD45RA+CCR7+. These receptors were taken from a man aged 25 to 40 in good health.

The genes are TRBV27 and TRBJ2-7, with 7 bases aligning to TRBD2. The CDR3 length is 16 residues. V shed 0 bases, J shed 0 bases, and the junction held 5 bases outside the gene matches. Germline V CDR1 and CDR2: MNHEY, SMNVEV (reference sequence). The CDR3 region is CASSLSLAEYSYEQYF. The CDR3 nucleotides read TGTGCCAGCAGTTTATCCCTAGCGGAGTACTCCTACGAGCAGTACTTC.

This clone was found once. The chain employs TRBV11-3 and TRBJ2-1, with 9 bases identical to TRBD1. Looked up from germline, CDR1 is SGHNT and CDR2 is YENEEA. V trimming: 4 bases; J trimming: 4 bases; junction bases outside the gene matches: 5. The CDR3 sequence is 15 residues long. CDR3 sequence reads: CASSSRQGVYNEQFF. The CDR3 region has the DNA TGTGCCAGCAGCTCCCGACAGGGGGTTTACAATGAGCAGTTCTTC.

The chain carries TRBV28 and TRBJ2-7, with D unclear. CDR1 is MDHEN and CDR2 is SYDVKM in the germline V gene. V gave up 3 bases and J gave up 3 bases, with 9 bases separating them. CDR3 length: 13 amino acids. CDR3 protein: CASSLSVNYEQYF. The CDR3 nucleotides read TGTGCCAGCAGTTTGTCAGTGAACTACGAGCAGTACTTC. Filled out from reference TRBV28 and TRBJ2-7, the complete variable domain reads DVKVTQSSRYLVKRTGEKVFLECVQDMDHENMFWYRQDPGLGLRLIYFSYDVKMKEKGDIPEGYSVSREKKERFSLILESASTNQTSMYLCASSLSVNYEQYFGPGTRLTVT.

This chain joins TRBV27 and TRBJ2-1, with 10 bases fitting TRBD2. This CDR3 has 17 amino acids. CDR1 and CDR2 (germline): MNHEY, SMNVEV (reference sequence). V dropped 5 bases and J dropped 3; count of bases not matched to a gene: 10. CDR3 sequence (DNA): TGTGCCAGCAGTAAACTATTAGCGGGAGGTCACTACAATGAGCAGTTCTTC. Amino acids: CASSKLLAGGHYNEQFF.

The chain combines TRBV5-4 with TRBJ1-2; D might be TRBD1 (6 bases). The CDR3 runs 14 residues. Germline values: CDR1 SGHNT, CDR2 YYREEE (reference sequence). Deletions cut 0 bases from V and 3 bases from J, with 9 bases between. The CDR3 nucleotides read TGTGCCAGCAGCTTGGCACAGGGAGACTATGGCTACACCTTC. This gives the protein CASSLAQGDYGYTF.

Note on this clone: The same CDR3 also results from other DNA sequences found in this sample. The V gene is TRBV9, the J gene TRBJ2-5; unclear D gene. Germline V gives CDR1 SGDLS, CDR2 YYNGEE. The CDR3 has 12 residues. The V end was cut by 3 bases, the J end by 0 bases, with 3 bases between. The CDR3 here is CASSGYQETQYF. In DNA form, the CDR3 reads TGTGCCAGCAGCGGATACCAAGAGACCCAGTACTTC.

The V call is TRBV27, the J call TRBJ2-7; possible D gene TRBD2, 5 bases. Germline V gene sequence: CDR1 MNHEY, CDR2 SMNVEV (reference sequence). Trimming took off 6 bases at V and 4 bases at J, with 16 bases between the two ends. CDR3 length: 14 amino acids. The CDR3 region has the DNA TGTGCCAGCAGAACCGTACGATCGGGGTACGAGCAGTACTTC. Translating it yields CASRTVRSGYEQYF.

The chain joins TRBV7-8 to TRBJ2-1, with D unresolved. Germline values: CDR1 SGHVS, CDR2 FQNEAQ. With 5 bases removed from V and 4 bases from J, the gap between germline ends came to 15 bases. CDR3 length equals 15 residues. CDR3 nucleotide sequence: TGTGCCAGCAGCCCAACCTGGACGAAGTACAATGAGCAGTTCTTC. This codes for CASSPTWTKYNEQFF.

The chain links TRBV7-9 to TRBJ2-7, with 8 bases that match TRBD1. Germline V gives CDR1 SEHNR, CDR2 FQNEAQ (reference sequence). The CDR3 runs to 16 residues. V trimming: 1 base; J trimming: 3 bases; junction bases outside the gene matches: 8. The CDR3 sequence is CASSLVRQGKFYEQYF. The CDR3, as DNA: TGTGCCAGCAGCTTAGTCAGACAGGGGAAGTTCTACGAGCAGTACTTC.

The rearrangement uses TRBV11-2 and TRBJ2-3, with D hard to call. V lost 1 base and J lost 0, with 8 bases in between. The CDR3 is made up of 15 amino acids. The germline CDR1 and CDR2 sequences are SGHAT and FQNNGV. CDR3 nucleotide sequence: TGTGCCAGCAGCTTAGTGTGGGAAAGCACAGATACGCAGTATTTT. This gives the protein CASSLVWESTDTQYF.